This T cell receptor beta chain was observed in a study of control samples from healthy donors and cancer patients. V was cut by 4 bases and J by 9 bases, with 7 bases left in between. The CDR3 is made up of 11 amino acids. Germline V lookup: CDR1 SNHLY, CDR2 FYNNEI. The protocol was immunoSEQ multiplex PCR, while the TCRdb copy is restricted to in-frame clones and leaves out a portion. This sample has roughly 400,000 clones; 80% to 95% occur once, and the top ten carry just under 6.5%. The rearrangement joins TRBV2 to TRBJ2-1, with D uncertain. The clonotype was recovered from a man aged 35 to 55 with head and neck cancer. Sequenced material: PBMCs. The DNA of the CDR3 is TGTGCCAGCAGTGGGGGAATTGAGCAGTTCTTC. Translating it yields CASSGGIEQFF.